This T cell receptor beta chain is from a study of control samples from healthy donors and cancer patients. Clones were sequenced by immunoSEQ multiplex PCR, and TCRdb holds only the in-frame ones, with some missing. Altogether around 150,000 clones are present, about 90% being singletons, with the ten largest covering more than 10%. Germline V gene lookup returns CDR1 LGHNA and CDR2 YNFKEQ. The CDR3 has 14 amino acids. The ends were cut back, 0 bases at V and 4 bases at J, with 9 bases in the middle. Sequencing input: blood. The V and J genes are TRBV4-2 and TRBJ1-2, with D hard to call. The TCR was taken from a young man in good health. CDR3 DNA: TGTGCCAGCAGCCAAGAGAAACTCATCTATGGCTACACCTTC. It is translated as CASSQEKLIYGYTF.